These T cell receptor beta chains were read from a single sample in a study of identical twins. Each CDR3 protein gets one entry after TCRdb re-called the 5' RACE reads with MiXCR. The sample shows approximately 500,000 distinct CDR3 sequences, around 15% of them seen only once. These data were also filed under a second study, of yellow fever vaccine responses in identical twins.

The sample taken for sequencing was CD4+ T cells sorted from blood. These receptors originate from a woman under 30 in good health. CDR3s include the opening cysteine and the closing phenylalanine or tryptophan. Each record gives: clone size, D gene, V gene, J gene, CDR3 protein, CDR3 DNA. D genes are given only for firm matches. For some rows the clone size is stated as once, few or many, or as a class when expanded; others skip it.

abundance: few
d_gene: .
v_gene: TRBV27
j_gene: TRBJ1-2
CDR3aa: CASSLKGRDYGYTF
CDR3nt: TGTGCCAGCAGTTTGAAAGGGCGGGACTATGGCTACACCTTC

abundance: .
d_gene: .
v_gene: TRBV10-2
j_gene: TRBJ2-2
CDR3aa: CASSERRLPNDGELFF
CDR3nt: TGCGCCAGCAGTGAGCGAAGACTCCCAAATGACGGGGAGCTGTTTTTT

abundance: .
d_gene: .
v_gene: TRBV7-9
j_gene: TRBJ2-7
CDR3aa: CASSQRGNHEQYF
CDR3nt: TGTGCCAGCAGCCAACGCGGGAACCACGAGCAGTACTTC

abundance: .
d_gene: TRBD2
v_gene: TRBV5-5
j_gene: TRBJ2-3
CDR3aa: CASSLASGSPDTQYF
CDR3nt: TGTGCCAGCAGCTTGGCTAGCGGGAGTCCGGATACGCAGTATTTT

abundance: .
d_gene: .
v_gene: TRBV7-8
j_gene: TRBJ1-1
CDR3aa: CASSLANRALNTEAFF
CDR3nt: TGTGCCAGCAGCTTAGCGAACAGGGCCCTGAACACTGAAGCTTTCTTT

abundance: .
d_gene: .
v_gene: TRBV12-3/TRBV12-4
j_gene: TRBJ2-3
CDR3aa: CASSRLDTDTQYF
CDR3nt: TGTGCCAGCAGCCGCCTGGACACAGATACGCAGTATTTT

abundance: .
d_gene: TRBD2
v_gene: TRBV20-1
j_gene: TRBJ2-5
CDR3aa: CSARVSRGSETQYF
CDR3nt: TGCAGTGCTAGAGTGTCCCGCGGGAGTGAGACCCAGTACTTC

abundance: few
d_gene: .
v_gene: TRBV6-1
j_gene: TRBJ1-2
CDR3aa: CASSEQGGDGYTF
CDR3nt: TGTGCCAGCAGTGAACAGGGCGGCGATGGCTACACCTTC

abundance: few
d_gene: .
v_gene: TRBV12-3/TRBV12-4
j_gene: TRBJ1-5
CDR3aa: CASSFMQVSQPQHF
CDR3nt: TGTGCCAGCAGTTTTATGCAGGTCTCTCAGCCCCAGCATTTT

abundance: .
d_gene: .
v_gene: TRBV20-1
j_gene: TRBJ2-5
CDR3aa: CSARGSRLQETQYF
CDR3nt: TGCAGTGCTCGAGGGTCGCGACTCCAAGAGACCCAGTACTTC

abundance: few
d_gene: TRBD1
v_gene: TRBV7-6
j_gene: TRBJ2-7
CDR3aa: CASSLVTGPYEQYF
CDR3nt: TGTGCCAGCAGCTTAGTGACAGGGCCCTACGAGCAGTACTTC

abundance: few
d_gene: TRBD2
v_gene: TRBV6-5
j_gene: TRBJ2-2
CDR3aa: CASISRGGFTGELFF
CDR3nt: TGTGCCAGCATTTCCCGGGGGGGCTTCACCGGGGAGCTGTTTTTT

abundance: .
d_gene: .
v_gene: TRBV18
j_gene: TRBJ2-2
CDR3aa: CASSPPTLQRNTGELFF
CDR3nt: TGTGCCAGCTCACCACCGACGTTACAGAGGAACACCGGGGAGCTGTTTTTT

abundance: many
d_gene: .
v_gene: TRBV12-3/TRBV12-4
j_gene: TRBJ2-4
CDR3aa: CASSFGAKNIQYF
CDR3nt: TGTGCCAGCAGTTTCGGAGCCAAAAACATTCAGTACTTC

abundance: .
d_gene: .
v_gene: TRBV6-1
j_gene: TRBJ1-6
CDR3aa: CASSELQSYNSRLHF
CDR3nt: TGTGCCAGCAGTGAACTACAGTCCTATAATTCACGCCTCCACTTT

abundance: .
d_gene: .
v_gene: TRBV11-1
j_gene: TRBJ2-1
CDR3aa: CASSLEGGVAGQSYNEQFF
CDR3nt: TGTGCCAGCAGCTTAGAGGGGGGGGTAGCTGGGCAAAGCTACAATGAGCAGTTCTTC

abundance: .
d_gene: TRBD1
v_gene: TRBV6-5
j_gene: TRBJ2-1
CDR3aa: CASSYSRQGNYNEFF
CDR3nt: TGTGCCAGCAGTTACTCGAGACAGGGCAATTATAACGAGTTCTTC

abundance: .
d_gene: TRBD2
v_gene: TRBV20-1
j_gene: TRBJ2-3
CDR3aa: CSARPVGLAEHTDTQYF
CDR3nt: TGCAGTGCTAGGCCAGTGGGGCTAGCGGAACACACAGATACGCAGTATTTT

abundance: few
d_gene: .
v_gene: TRBV12-3/TRBV12-4
j_gene: TRBJ2-3
CDR3aa: CASRSFRVLDTQYF
CDR3nt: TGTGCCAGCAGGAGTTTTAGGGTTCTAGATACGCAGTATTTT

abundance: .
d_gene: .
v_gene: TRBV6-1
j_gene: TRBJ1-6
CDR3aa: CASSGGEGGNSPLHF
CDR3nt: TGTGCCAGCAGTGGGGGGGAGGGCGGAAATTCACCCCTCCACTTT

abundance: .
d_gene: .
v_gene: TRBV12-3/TRBV12-4
j_gene: TRBJ2-5
CDR3aa: CASSLGPPQAETQYF
CDR3nt: TGTGCCAGCAGTTTAGGGCCACCCCAGGCGGAGACCCAGTACTTC

abundance: few
d_gene: TRBD2
v_gene: TRBV7-8
j_gene: TRBJ2-5
CDR3aa: CASSLGTSVGETQYF
CDR3nt: TGTGCCAGCAGCTTAGGGACTAGCGTGGGAGAGACCCAGTACTTC

abundance: .
d_gene: TRBD1
v_gene: TRBV7-9
j_gene: TRBJ1-5
CDR3aa: CASSGGQGANSNQPQHF
CDR3nt: TGTGCCAGCAGCGGGGGACAGGGGGCTAATAGCAATCAGCCCCAGCATTTT

abundance: .
d_gene: .
v_gene: TRBV12-3/TRBV12-4
j_gene: TRBJ2-4
CDR3aa: CASTQHRDLIQYF
CDR3nt: TGTGCCAGCACCCAACACCGGGACCTCATTCAGTACTTC

abundance: .
d_gene: .
v_gene: TRBV29-1
j_gene: TRBJ2-1
CDR3aa: CSVGSVIDEQFF
CDR3nt: TGCAGCGTTGGGTCGGTCATCGATGAGCAGTTCTTC

abundance: few
d_gene: .
v_gene: TRBV6-1
j_gene: TRBJ2-7
CDR3aa: CASSEWLGVEQYF
CDR3nt: TGTGCCAGCAGTGAGTGGTTAGGGGTCGAGCAGTACTTC

abundance: few
d_gene: .
v_gene: TRBV6-2/TRBV6-3
j_gene: TRBJ2-2
CDR3aa: CASIQANTGELFF
CDR3nt: TGTGCCAGCATACAGGCGAACACCGGGGAGCTGTTTTTT

abundance: .
d_gene: .
v_gene: TRBV7-6
j_gene: TRBJ1-5
CDR3aa: CASSLGGHNQPQHF
CDR3nt: TGTGCCAGCAGCTTAGGAGGACACAATCAGCCCCAGCATTTT

abundance: .
d_gene: TRBD2
v_gene: TRBV9
j_gene: TRBJ2-5
CDR3aa: CASSGGSGVQETQYF
CDR3nt: TGTGCCAGCAGCGGCGGAAGCGGGGTACAAGAGACCCAGTACTTC

abundance: .
d_gene: TRBD1
v_gene: TRBV5-5
j_gene: TRBJ2-2
CDR3aa: CASSWGQENTGELFF
CDR3nt: TGTGCCAGCAGCTGGGGACAGGAGAACACCGGGGAGCTGTTTTTT

abundance: few
d_gene: TRBD1
v_gene: TRBV20-1
j_gene: TRBJ1-4
CDR3aa: CSANPGTANEKLFF
CDR3nt: TGCAGTGCCAACCCGGGGACAGCTAATGAAAAACTGTTTTTT

abundance: few
d_gene: TRBD1
v_gene: TRBV27
j_gene: TRBJ1-2
CDR3aa: CASSSQGGSYGYTF
CDR3nt: TGTGCCAGCAGTTCTCAGGGGGGATCCTATGGCTACACCTTC

abundance: .
d_gene: TRBD1
v_gene: TRBV27
j_gene: TRBJ1-4
CDR3aa: CASSLLPSGTGSNEKLFF
CDR3nt: TGTGCCAGCAGTTTATTACCATCCGGGACAGGAAGTAATGAAAAACTGTTTTTT

abundance: .
d_gene: .
v_gene: TRBV24-1
j_gene: TRBJ2-7
CDR3aa: CATSDPVGGKGYEQYF
CDR3nt: TGTGCCACCAGTGACCCCGTGGGAGGAAAGGGCTACGAGCAGTACTTC

abundance: .
d_gene: TRBD1
v_gene: TRBV5-1
j_gene: TRBJ2-3
CDR3aa: CASSSGQELSTDTQYF
CDR3nt: TGCGCCAGCAGCTCGGGACAGGAGCTTAGCACAGATACGCAGTATTTT

abundance: few
d_gene: .
v_gene: TRBV27
j_gene: TRBJ2-3
CDR3aa: CASSLMTPPRDTQYF
CDR3nt: TGTGCCAGCAGTTTGATGACACCACCCCGGGATACGCAGTATTTT

abundance: .
d_gene: .
v_gene: TRBV10-3
j_gene: TRBJ1-1
CDR3aa: CAISSKGNTEAFF
CDR3nt: TGTGCCATCAGTTCGAAGGGGAACACTGAAGCTTTCTTT

abundance: few
d_gene: TRBD2
v_gene: TRBV7-6
j_gene: TRBJ2-1
CDR3aa: CASSPGLAGVWSYNEQFF
CDR3nt: TGTGCCAGCAGCCCGGGACTAGCGGGAGTTTGGTCCTACAATGAGCAGTTCTTC

abundance: .
d_gene: .
v_gene: TRBV5-6
j_gene: TRBJ2-3
CDR3aa: CASSLYQGTSQYF
CDR3nt: TGTGCCAGCAGCTTGTATCAGGGGACGTCTCAGTATTTT

abundance: few
d_gene: .
v_gene: TRBV12-3/TRBV12-4
j_gene: TRBJ2-2
CDR3aa: CASSLPRAGANTGELFF
CDR3nt: TGTGCCAGCAGCTTGCCCAGGGCCGGCGCGAACACCGGGGAGCTGTTTTTT

abundance: few
d_gene: .
v_gene: TRBV5-1
j_gene: TRBJ2-2
CDR3aa: CASRGVGELFF
CDR3nt: TGCGCCAGCAGAGGGGTCGGGGAGCTGTTTTTT

abundance: .
d_gene: .
v_gene: TRBV29-1
j_gene: TRBJ2-2
CDR3aa: CSALLDRNTGELFF
CDR3nt: TGCAGCGCCCTGCTTGACAGGAACACCGGGGAGCTGTTTTTT

abundance: .
d_gene: TRBD2
v_gene: TRBV6-1
j_gene: TRBJ2-3
CDR3aa: CASSIGTGGTQYF
CDR3nt: TGTGCCAGCAGTATCGGGACGGGGGGTACGCAGTATTTT

abundance: .
d_gene: TRBD1
v_gene: TRBV5-1
j_gene: TRBJ2-1
CDR3aa: CASSLGDRWYSSSYNEQFF
CDR3nt: TGCGCCAGCAGCTTGGGGGACAGGTGGTACTCGAGCTCCTACAATGAGCAGTTCTTC

abundance: .
d_gene: TRBD2
v_gene: TRBV12-3/TRBV12-4
j_gene: TRBJ2-2
CDR3aa: CASSPLAGVNTGELFF
CDR3nt: TGTGCCAGCAGCCCTCTAGCGGGAGTAAACACCGGGGAGCTGTTTTTT

abundance: few
d_gene: TRBD1
v_gene: TRBV10-3
j_gene: TRBJ1-5
CDR3aa: CAISEGQESNQPQHF
CDR3nt: TGTGCCATCAGTGAGGGACAGGAGAGCAATCAGCCCCAGCATTTT

abundance: few
d_gene: TRBD1
v_gene: TRBV12-3/TRBV12-4
j_gene: TRBJ2-7
CDR3aa: CASSLRGTGKYEQYF
CDR3nt: TGTGCCAGCAGTTTAAGGGGGACAGGGAAATACGAGCAGTACTTC

abundance: many
d_gene: .
v_gene: TRBV29-1
j_gene: TRBJ2-2
CDR3aa: CSVERLDGGELFF
CDR3nt: TGCAGCGTTGAACGCCTAGACGGCGGGGAGCTGTTTTTT

abundance: .
d_gene: .
v_gene: TRBV5-5
j_gene: TRBJ2-3
CDR3aa: CASSILATSSTDTQYF
CDR3nt: TGTGCCAGCAGCATCCTAGCGACCTCTAGCACAGATACGCAGTATTTT

abundance: few
d_gene: TRBD1
v_gene: TRBV5-1
j_gene: TRBJ2-5
CDR3aa: CASSLAGQGETQYF
CDR3nt: TGCGCCAGCAGCTTGGCCGGACAGGGAGAGACCCAGTACTTC

abundance: few
d_gene: TRBD2
v_gene: TRBV5-1
j_gene: TRBJ2-5
CDR3aa: CASSLVPSGGEETQYF
CDR3nt: TGCGCCAGCAGCTTGGTCCCTAGCGGGGGGGAAGAGACCCAGTACTTC

abundance: few
d_gene: TRBD2
v_gene: TRBV27
j_gene: TRBJ2-1
CDR3aa: CASSMTTSGSTNEQFF
CDR3nt: TGTGCCAGCAGTATGACAACTAGCGGGAGTACGAATGAGCAGTTCTTC

abundance: few
d_gene: .
v_gene: TRBV4-2
j_gene: TRBJ2-1
CDR3aa: CASSQTGGNEQFF
CDR3nt: TGTGCCAGCAGCCAAACTGGCGGCAATGAGCAGTTCTTC

abundance: few
d_gene: TRBD1
v_gene: TRBV12-3/TRBV12-4
j_gene: TRBJ1-1
CDR3aa: CASSPPGQGYTEAFF
CDR3nt: TGTGCCAGCAGTCCGCCGGGACAGGGTTACACTGAAGCTTTCTTT

abundance: few
d_gene: .
v_gene: TRBV7-7
j_gene: TRBJ2-3
CDR3aa: CASSGSGSPDTQYF
CDR3nt: TGTGCCAGCAGTGGGAGCGGGTCGCCAGATACGCAGTATTTT

abundance: many
d_gene: .
v_gene: TRBV12-3/TRBV12-4
j_gene: TRBJ1-1
CDR3aa: CASSFWGGDFEAFF
CDR3nt: TGTGCCAGCAGCTTCTGGGGGGGGGACTTTGAAGCTTTCTTT

abundance: few
d_gene: .
v_gene: TRBV19
j_gene: TRBJ1-1
CDR3aa: CASSIGPPWRADTEAFF
CDR3nt: TGTGCCAGTAGTATAGGCCCGCCCTGGAGGGCCGACACTGAAGCTTTCTTT

abundance: few
d_gene: TRBD2
v_gene: TRBV6-5
j_gene: TRBJ2-7
CDR3aa: CASSYSTSGPPKVEQYF
CDR3nt: TGTGCCAGCAGTTACTCGACTAGCGGCCCGCCTAAAGTAGAGCAGTACTTC